This T cell receptor (beta chain) was found in a study of Graves' ophthalmopathy and Graves' hyperthyroidism. CDR3 length: 14 amino acids. Trimming cost V 0 bases and J 3 bases, with 8 bases left between them. Germline V gives CDR1 MNHEY, CDR2 SVGAGI. Beta-chain TCR CDR3 regions were amplified from RNA transcripts. A first-round RT-PCR used HTBI primers, followed by a second-round multiplex PCR. TCRdb independently ran MiXCR on the multiplex PCR reads; one entry per CDR3 protein. This table holds over 450,000 distinct CDR3 sequences, about 15% found once. The source material was blood. The source is a woman in her thirties with Graves' ophthalmopathy. The V gene is TRBV6-5, the J gene TRBJ1-2, with D unresolved. The CDR3 reads CASSYSESDYGYTF. In DNA form, the CDR3 reads TGTGCCAGCAGTTACTCGGAGTCAGACTATGGCTACACCTTC.